In its sample, the clone carrying this TCR beta chain was seen a few times. The antigen remains undetermined. The record originates from a study of beta chain features in type 1 diabetes. The overall study: The study examined about 110,000,000 sorted cells across all samples. Regarding the study as a whole: Among all four CD4+ subsets, Type 1 diabetes patients had TCRB CDR3s that were moderately but significantly shorter. Cells expressing TCR highly could be over-represented by cDNA sequencing.

V lost 6 bases and J 4 bases, leaving 25 bases between the germline ends. CDR1 is SQVTM, CDR2 ANQGSEA, per germline. CDR3 length equals 17 residues. All of the isolated RNA was reverse transcribed, so expressed TCRB transcripts were sequenced. Profiled with immunoSEQ multiplex PCR; TCRdb holds only in-frame clones, not every one. The table lists 300,000 to 450,000 clones, roughly an eighth of them singletons, with roughly 0.0097% in the top ten. Source material: naive CD4+ T cells from blood. The sequence was collected from a young woman with type 1 diabetes. The chain links TRBV29-1 to TRBJ2-1; tentative D call: TRBD2 (6 bases). The chain's CDR3 is CSVSHQPGTEGYNEQFF. In DNA, the CDR3 is TGCAGCGTCTCACACCAGCCCGGGACTGAGGGATACAATGAGCAGTTCTTC.